The clone carrying this T cell receptor (beta chain) was recorded only once. Its antigen is undetermined. Indicated treatment: roughly 19 received Ad26.COV2.S at low or high dose, single or two shots; about 5 received placebo; per-sample allocation not given. Day 63 following the first vaccine or placebo injection was when the samples were taken. Generated by immunoSEQ multiplex PCR, the TCRdb table keeps only in-frame clones and is missing some. Of more than 250,000 clones listed, around 87% are singletons. The V gene's germline CDR1 is SGHTS and CDR2 YDEGEE. The CDR3 contains 15 residues. V was clipped by 0 bases and J by 0 bases, with 4 bases between them. The entry originates in a study of Ad26.COV2.S vaccination and SARS-CoV-2 variants. For the study at large: Intramuscularly, Ad26.COV2.S was given either once or twice, 56 days apart.

Study-level points and caveats: Vaccinees and placebo recipients showed similar non-spike TCR breadth.

This sample comprised peripheral blood, obtained in a trial of Ad26.COV2.S vaccine versus placebo. The chain combines TRBV5-8 with TRBJ1-6; no definite D call. The origin of this receptor is a person between 18 and 60 years old who received the Ad26.COV2.S COVID-19 vaccine or a placebo. The CDR3 region has the DNA TGTGCCAGCAGCTTGGGAAGCTCCTATAATTCACCCCTCCACTTT. As protein: CASSLGSSYNSPLHF.